The entry below gives a single T cell receptor beta chain sequence along with its context. The sample comes from a study of T cell changes during pregnancy in multiple sclerosis. The J segment lost 0 bases and the V segment lost 3 bases, leaving 8 bases of the junction unmatched. The CDR3 runs to 19 residues. Germline V gives CDR1 SGDLS, CDR2 YYNGEE. Assay used: immunoSEQ multiplex PCR; TCRdb lists only in-frame clones, some missing. The data contain about 23,000 clones, approximately 86% of them seen just once; the ten biggest clones take up under 1.3%. Specimen: CD4+ T cells from peripheral blood mononuclear cells, collected in the first trimester of pregnancy. This rearrangement joins TRBV9 to TRBJ2-1; 14 nucleotides line up with TRBD2. The receptor was derived from a female donor in good health, enrolled as a control in a pregnancy study. Written as DNA, the CDR3 is TGTGCCAGCAGCGCGCCGGGACTAGCGGGAGCGGGCTCCTACAATGAGCAGTTCTTC. Protein: CASSAPGLAGAGSYNEQFF.